These 15 T cell receptor beta chains originate from one sample sequenced in a study of naive and memory T cell subsets. The library had UMIs added by 3' ligation of an oligonucleotide to TCR cDNA. Ligated cDNA underwent four rounds of PCR with nested alpha and beta constant region primers and SP2. TCRdb fed the 5' RACE reads into MiXCR, producing one record per CDR3 protein. This sample yields tens of thousands of distinct CDR3 sequences, of which less than 10% are seen a single time; roughly a fifth belongs to the top ten. The receptor source for this set is a female donor in good health.

J is TRBJ2-1 and V is TRBV6-1; 7 bases are shared with TRBD1. The CDR3 is made up of 14 amino acids. The germline V gene encodes CDR1 MNHNS and CDR2 SASEGT. The junction had 6 bases not matched to a gene; V was cut back by 7 bases and J by 3 bases. CDR3 nucleotides: TGTGCCAGCACCCGGGACAGTAACTACAATGAGCAGTTCTTC. It translates to CASTRDSNYNEQFF.

The table lists this clonotype with many counts. V is TRBV29-1 and J is TRBJ2-3; 11 bases are a match to TRBD2. The J segment lost 1 base and the V segment lost 5 bases, leaving 5 bases of the junction unmatched. Germline lookup yields CDR1 SQVTM and CDR2 ANQGSEA. This CDR3 has 15 residues. CDR3 nucleotide sequence: TGCAGCGTTTGGCTAGCGGGGGGCCGCACAGATACGCAGTATTTT. It specifies CSVWLAGGRTDTQYF.

In its sample, this clonotype was seen many times. This chain uses TRBV3-1 with TRBJ1-2; D gene uncertain. CDR3 length equals 14 residues. Germline CDR1 reads LGHDT; CDR2 reads YNNKEL (reference sequence). Trimming removed 1 base at V and 4 bases at J, with 10 bases between. As DNA, the CDR3 is TGTGCCAGCAGCCAAGGGTCCGTTAGCTATGGCTACACCTTC. Protein sequence: CASSQGSVSYGYTF.

In its sample, this clonotype was seen a few times. This rearrangement joins TRBV25-1 to TRBJ1-3, with D hard to call. V was clipped by 3 bases and J by 2 bases, with 8 bases between them. Germline V gene data show CDR1 as MGHDK and CDR2 as SYGVNS. CDR3 length: 14 residues. This CDR3 reads CASSDEGTGNTIYF. CDR3 DNA: TGTGCCAGCAGTGATGAGGGTACTGGAAACACCATATATTTT.

The chain uses TRBV3-1 and TRBJ1-5, with 8 bases aligning to TRBD1. The germline V gene has CDR1 LGHDT and CDR2 YNNKEL (reference sequence). Trimming cost V 1 base and J 6 bases; bases outside gene matches: 2. CDR3 size: 14 residues. CDR3 sequence: CASSQGQGIQPQHF. CDR3 sequence (DNA): TGTGCCAGCAGCCAAGGACAGGGGATTCAGCCCCAGCATTTT.

This rearrangement joins TRBV4-1 to TRBJ2-1; TRBD2 might be the D (6 bases). The CDR3 is made up of 14 amino acids. Between the trimmed V and J ends, which lost 0 bases and 6 bases, there was a span of 9 bases. Germline lookup yields CDR1 MGHRA and CDR2 YSYEKL. The CDR3 sequence is CASSQDSTSNEQFF. The CDR3 nucleotides are TGCGCCAGCAGCCAAGACTCGACTAGCAATGAGCAGTTCTTC.

The gene calls are TRBV12-3 or TRBV12-4 and TRBJ2-7; D call uncertain. The V and J ends lost 0 bases and 9 bases respectively, with 9 bases between them. This CDR3 is 12 amino acids long. The chain's CDR3 is CASSLAENRQYF. In nucleotides, the CDR3 is TGTGCCAGCAGTTTAGCCGAGAACAGGCAGTACTTC.

Ten or more counts support this clonotype. The chain uses TRBV20-1 and TRBJ2-7, with D perhaps TRBD1 (6 bases). Germline V lookup: CDR1 DFQATT, CDR2 SNEGSKA (reference sequence). Trimming left V 2 bases short and J 5 bases short, with 19 bases between. CDR3 size: 15 residues. The CDR3 DNA reads as TGCAGTGCTAGACCCAATGAGTGGGGGCTAAACGAGCAGTACTTC. Translating it yields CSARPNEWGLNEQYF.

This clonotype appeared a few times. The J gene is TRBJ2-1, the V gene TRBV2; tentative D call: TRBD1 (7 bases). CDR1 SNHLY and CDR2 FYNNEI come from the germline V gene. This CDR3 is built from 13 residues. V lost 8 bases and J 3 bases, leaving 11 bases between the germline ends. The CDR3 DNA reads as TGTGCCAGCGGAGGGGGCGGCTACAATGAGCAGTTCTTC. Protein product: CASGGGGYNEQFF.

This clonotype has ten or more counts. The chain has TRBV19 and TRBJ1-1, with D unresolved. This CDR3 has 12 amino acids. Trimming left V 1 base short and J 1 base short, with 1 base between. Germline V gene lookup returns CDR1 LNHDA and CDR2 SQIVND (reference sequence). The CDR3 DNA is TGTGCCAGTAGTATAGGGAACACTGAAGCTTTCTTT. Its translation is CASSIGNTEAFF.

This clonotype was found many times. The chain links TRBV4-2 to TRBJ1-5; 7 bases line up with TRBD1. V shed 4 bases, J shed 5 bases, and the junction held 14 bases outside the gene matches. This CDR3 is built from 17 residues. From germline, CDR1 is LGHNA and CDR2 YNFKEQ. CDR3 nucleotides: TGTGCCAGCAGCCCTACTCGGCAGGGGGATAAATATCAGCCCCAGCATTTT. Encoded protein: CASSPTRQGDKYQPQHF.

The chain joins TRBV6-5 to TRBJ2-7; 9 nucleotides match TRBD1. V shed 6 bases, J shed 4 bases, and the junction held 7 bases outside the gene matches. The CDR3 is 14 amino acids. Per the germline V gene, CDR1 is MNHEY and CDR2 is SVGAGI. CDR3 nucleotides: TGTGCCAGCAGCTTATACAGGGGGCTTTACGAGCAGTACTTC. Translated: CASSLYRGLYEQYF.

This clonotype occurred a few times. This chain uses TRBV11-3 with TRBJ2-1, with a possible D match to TRBD2 (5 bases). From germline, CDR1 is SGHNT and CDR2 YENEEA. The V end lost 4 bases, the J end lost 4 bases, and 17 bases lay between the germline ends. The CDR3 length is 16 residues. CDR3 bases: TGTGCCAGCAGCTCACTAGAAAGATGGGTTTACAATGAGCAGTTCTTC. Its protein product is CASSSLERWVYNEQFF.

Ten or more counts support this clonotype. The J gene is TRBJ2-1, the V gene TRBV7-9; D is unclear. Trimming took 1 base from V and 2 from J, leaving 12 bases between them. Germline-derived CDR1 and CDR2 are SEHNR and FQNEAQ (reference sequence). There are 16 residues in the CDR3. CDR3 region: CASSLVGSQTYNEQFF. The CDR3, as DNA: TGTGCCAGCAGCTTAGTAGGGTCACAAACCTACAATGAGCAGTTCTTC.

The sample holds many counts of this clonotype. This chain connects TRBV29-1 to TRBJ1-1; D not certain. The CDR3 contains 13 residues. The V end was cut by 1 base, the J end by 0 bases, with 6 bases between. Per germline, CDR1 SQVTM and CDR2 ANQGSEA. The CDR3 region is CSVEARLNTEAFF. CDR3 nucleotide sequence: TGCAGCGTTGAAGCCCGGTTGAACACTGAAGCTTTCTTT. The full variable domain, with the rest looked up from reference TRBV29-1 and TRBJ1-1, is SAVISQKPSRDICQRGTSLTIQCQVDSQVTMMFWYRQQPGQSLTLIATANQGSEATYESGFVIDKFPISRPNLTFSTLTVSNMSPEDSSIYLCSVEARLNTEAFFGQGTRLTVV.